This T cell receptor (beta chain) was observed in a study of shared clonotypes between healthy human individuals. Study observations and caveats: Only a few donors were included, so the genetic and exposure-history diversity represented was limited.

Some clones are missing from TCRdb's copy, which holds only in-frame ones; the method was immunoSEQ multiplex PCR. The sample includes over 1.4 million clones, around 97% seen only once; the top ten take roughly 1.1%. A word on this clone: Its antigen is unknown.

The junction had 7 bases not matched to a gene; V was cut back by 2 bases and J by 3 bases. From germline, CDR1 is SGHAT and CDR2 FQNNGV. The CDR3 covers 16 residues. This receptor was identified in a man aged 25-40 years in good health. The sequenced material came from naive CD4+ T cells sorted from blood. Subset indicated: CD45RA+ positively selected. The chain employs TRBV11-2 and TRBJ2-1; TRBD1 matches at 7 bases. This CDR3 is CASSLWGQGVYNEQFF. CDR3 DNA: TGTGCCAGCAGCTTATGGGGCCAGGGGGTCTACAATGAGCAGTTCTTC.